The 24 T cell receptor beta chains in this list originate from one sample, sequenced in a study of cytomegalovirus exposure and HLA in healthy donors. Amplification used 60 Vbeta primers and 13 Jbeta primers. Produced via immunoSEQ multiplex PCR; TCRdb's table is partial and in-frame only. The sample shows under 150,000 clones, around 83% of them seen only once. Source material: PBMCs. These receptors originate from a girl aged 2 to 10 in good health and CMV-seronegative.

The chain couples TRBV28 to TRBJ1-4; 10 positions match TRBD1. V lost 5 bases to trimming and J lost 0 bases; unmatched junction nucleotides: 6. Germline V gene sequence: CDR1 MDHEN, CDR2 SYDVKM. There are 17 residues in the CDR3. The CDR3 is CASSTRTGGTTNEKLFF. As DNA, the CDR3 is TGTGCCAGCAGTACCAGGACAGGGGGGACAACTAATGAAAAACTGTTTTTT.

The rearrangement links TRBV2 to TRBJ2-1, with 9 bases fitting TRBD2. V was clipped by 6 bases and J by 5 bases; unmatched bases: 5. CDR1 is SNHLY, CDR2 FYNNEI, per germline. The CDR3 is 14 residues long. The CDR3 sequence is CASRTLAGNNEQFF. In nucleotides, the CDR3 is TGTGCCAGCAGAACCCTAGCGGGGAACAATGAGCAGTTCTTC.

The rearrangement joins TRBV4-1 to TRBJ2-5; no firm D call. Germline V gene data show CDR1 as MGHRA and CDR2 as YSYEKL. Trimming stripped 0 bases from V and 2 bases from J, with 7 bases between. CDR3 size: 14 residues. The CDR3 region has the DNA TGCGCCAGCAGCCAAGATTATAGTCAAGAGACCCAGTACTTC. It yields the protein CASSQDYSQETQYF.

V is TRBV19 and J is TRBJ1-2, with D maybe TRBD1 (5 bases). This CDR3 spans 13 amino acids. Germline CDR1 LNHDA, CDR2 SQIVND (reference sequence). The V end lost 1 base, the J end lost 6 bases, and 9 bases lay between the germline ends. The CDR3 loop reads CASSIGWGHGYTF. CDR3 DNA: TGTGCCAGTAGTATAGGGTGGGGCCATGGCTACACCTTC.

The CDR3 loop reads CASSVDEGALGETQYF. Here the CDR3 DNA reads TGTGCCAGCAGCGTAGATGAGGGGGCCCTAGGAGAGACCCAGTACTTC. The chain employs TRBV9 and TRBJ2-5; 7 bases line up with TRBD1. From germline, CDR1 is SGDLS and CDR2 YYNGEE. The CDR3 length is 16 residues. The J segment lost 4 bases and the V segment lost 0 bases, leaving 9 bases of the junction unmatched.

The chain recombines TRBV27 with TRBJ2-1; possible D gene TRBD2, 6 bases. The germline V gene has CDR1 MNHEY and CDR2 SMNVEV (reference sequence). With 6 bases removed from V and 12 bases from J, the gap between germline ends came to 15 bases. The CDR3 extends over 12 amino acids. CDR3 amino acids: CASSSAAGRQFF. As DNA, the CDR3 is TGTGCCAGCAGCTCCGCCGCGGGGAGGCAGTTCTTC.

The chain is built from TRBV27 and TRBJ2-7; D is perhaps TRBD2 (6 bases). V was cut by 5 bases and J by 5 bases, with 25 bases left in between. This CDR3 has 17 amino acids. Per germline, CDR1 MNHEY and CDR2 SMNVEV (reference sequence). The CDR3 DNA reads as TGTGCCAGCAGTCTAAAGGGACTTCTCCAGGGATATAACGAGCAGTACTTC. Amino acids: CASSLKGLLQGYNEQYF.

CDR3 DNA: TGTGCCAGTAGCTCGGGACTGAAGAATGAGCAGTTCTTC. Amino acid sequence: CASSSGLKNEQFF. The chain carries TRBV19 and TRBJ2-1; D may be TRBD2 (6 bases). The germline V and J ends were trimmed by 6 bases and 7 bases, with 13 bases remaining between them. The CDR3 length is 13 residues. In germline, CDR1 is LNHDA, CDR2 SQIVND (reference sequence).

V is TRBV7-2 and J is TRBJ1-2; 7 bases fit TRBD1. J was trimmed by 5 bases and V by 5 bases; bases with no gene match: 5. The CDR3 has 13 amino acids. Germline CDR1 SGHTA, CDR2 FQGNSA. The CDR3 DNA follows: TGTGCCAGCAGCCCCGGGACAGCTTATGGCTACACCTTC. Its protein is CASSPGTAYGYTF.

The V gene is TRBV27, the J gene TRBJ2-1; a possible D gene is TRBD2 (7 bases). The CDR3 contains 14 residues. The V end lost 11 bases, the J end lost 4 bases, and 18 bases lay between the germline ends. Germline loops: CDR1 MNHEY, CDR2 SMNVEV (reference sequence). In DNA, the CDR3 is TGTGCCTCTACTCCGGGGGGCCCTTACAATGAGCAGTTCTTC. As protein: CASTPGGPYNEQFF.

CDR3 in DNA: TGTGCCAGCAAACCCCCCCGGGGTAGGCAAGAGACCCAGTACTTC. Residues: CASKPPRGRQETQYF. V gene TRBV28 combines with J gene TRBJ2-5; TRBD2 might be the D (5 bases). This CDR3 has 15 residues. Germline V gives CDR1 MDHEN, CDR2 SYDVKM. The V end lost 7 bases, the J end lost 2 bases, and 17 bases lay between the germline ends.

The rearrangement joins TRBV7-3 to TRBJ1-1; D is perhaps TRBD1 (6 bases). Germline assignment: CDR1 SGHTA and CDR2 FQGTGA. There are 17 residues in the CDR3. Trimming took off 0 bases at V and 0 bases at J, with 14 bases between the two ends. The CDR3 region is CASSLTPLDSMNTEAFF. CDR3 coding DNA: TGTGCCAGCAGCTTAACTCCACTGGACAGCATGAACACTGAAGCTTTCTTT.

The V and J genes are TRBV7-9 and TRBJ2-7, with 7 positions matching TRBD2. Germline-derived CDR1 and CDR2 are SEHNR and FQNEAQ (reference sequence). With V trimmed by 0 bases and J by 0 bases, 5 bases remained unmatched. This CDR3 has 16 residues. CDR3 coding DNA: TGTGCCAGCAGCTTAGCGTCGGGGGGATACTCCTACGAGCAGTACTTC. This gives the protein CASSLASGGYSYEQYF.

CDR3 loop: CASGNRRTSGGFNEQFF. CDR3 DNA sequence: TGTGCCAGCGGAAATCGGAGGACTAGCGGGGGGTTCAATGAGCAGTTCTTC. The chain joins TRBV27 to TRBJ2-1; 14 bases map to TRBD2. Germline V gene sequence: CDR1 MNHEY, CDR2 SMNVEV (reference sequence). V lost 8 bases and J lost 6; bases outside the gene matches: 12. The CDR3 spans 17 residues.

The chain is built from TRBV30 and TRBJ1-2; TRBD1 is a possible D gene (5 bases). This CDR3 region has 11 residues. CDR1 and CDR2 from the germline V gene are GTSNPN and SVGIG (reference sequence). With 3 bases removed from V and 8 bases from J, the gap between germline ends came to 10 bases. The DNA of the CDR3 is TGTGCCTGGAGAGGGACTGGGGGCTACACCTTC. As protein: CAWRGTGGYTF.

The chain employs TRBV15 and TRBJ2-5; 10 nucleotides match TRBD2. Trimming removed 3 bases from V and 3 bases from J; junction bases left unmatched: 10. This CDR3 spans 17 amino acids. CDR1 and CDR2 from the germline V gene are LNHNV and YYDKDF (reference sequence). The CDR3 spells CATSSSDLLAGKETQYF. For the CDR3, the DNA is TGTGCCACCAGCAGTAGCGACCTACTAGCGGGAAAAGAGACCCAGTACTTC. Combining the CDR3 with reference TRBV15 and TRBJ2-5 gives the whole variable domain DAMVIQNPRYQVTQFGKPVTLSCSQTLNHNVMYWYQQKSSQAPKLLFHYYDKDFNNEADTPDNFQSRRPNTSFCFLDIRSPGLGDTAMYLCATSSSDLLAGKETQYFGPGTRLLVL.

The chain recombines TRBV4-3 with TRBJ2-2; TRBD2 aligns across 9 bases. Trimming took 1 base from V and 3 from J; bases not matched to a gene: 6. Germline-derived CDR1 and CDR2 are LGHNA and YSLEER. This CDR3 spans 17 amino acids. Here the CDR3 DNA reads TGCGCCAGCAGCCAAGCCTTAGCGGGGGCCTACACCGGGGAGCTGTTTTTT. Translated: CASSQALAGAYTGELFF.

The V gene is TRBV2, the J gene TRBJ2-5; D is undetermined. V lost 1 base to trimming and J lost 3 bases, with 9 bases between them. The CDR3 is made up of 14 amino acids. Germline CDR1 is SNHLY and CDR2 is FYNNEI. The CDR3 spells CASSEVRSEETQYF. The CDR3 DNA is TGTGCCAGCAGTGAAGTACGGTCTGAAGAGACCCAGTACTTC.

The rearrangement links TRBV5-4 to TRBJ2-7; 8 bases are shared with TRBD1. CDR3 length: 15 residues. The V and J ends lost 0 bases and 5 bases, in that order; junction bases with no gene match: 7. Per the germline V gene, CDR1 is SGHNT and CDR2 is YYREEE (reference sequence). The CDR3 nucleotides are TGTGCCAGCAGCTTGGTGGCAGGGGGCTTAAACGAGCAGTACTTC. Translated, it gives CASSLVAGGLNEQYF.

The CDR3, as DNA: TGTGCCAGCAGCGAGGGACTAGCGGGAGGGGCCATCGGGCATGAGCAGTTCTTC. As protein: CASSEGLAGGAIGHEQFF. The genes are TRBV5-4 and TRBJ2-1; 16 positions agree with TRBD2. Trimming removed 4 bases from V and 8 bases from J; junction bases left unmatched: 12. Germline assignment: CDR1 SGHNT and CDR2 YYREEE (reference sequence). The CDR3 has 18 residues.

The genes are TRBV27 and TRBJ2-2; D is uncertain. V was pared by 4 bases and J by 3 bases, with 15 bases between. Germline assignment: CDR1 MNHEY and CDR2 SMNVEV (reference sequence). The length of the CDR3 is 16 residues. The CDR3 DNA sequence: TGTGCCAGCAGTTCCTCACACAACCGGGACACCGGGGAGCTGTTTTTT. Protein product: CASSSSHNRDTGELFF.

The chain couples TRBV7-9 to TRBJ2-7; TRBD2 aligns across 7 bases. The V segment lost 0 bases and the J segment 5 bases; nucleotides outside the gene matches: 7. The CDR3 is 15 residues long. CDR1 and CDR2 from the germline V gene are SEHNR and FQNEAQ (reference sequence). The CDR3 nucleotides read TGTGCCAGCAGCTTAGCTGCGGGAGAAGTGGACGAGCAGTACTTC. The encoded protein is CASSLAAGEVDEQYF.

The V call is TRBV7-2, the J call TRBJ2-5; 12 bases match TRBD2. The CDR3 consists of 14 residues. V lost 2 bases and J lost 11; bases outside the gene matches: 6. The germline CDR1 and CDR2 sequences are SGHTA and FQGNSA. CDR3 DNA sequence: TGTGCCAGCAGCTTATCTAGCGGGAGGGAGGAGCAGTACTTC. Its translation is CASSLSSGREEQYF.

The chain carries TRBV6-6 and TRBJ1-1, with D hard to call. Trimming cost V 7 bases and J 1 base, with 16 bases left between them. Per the germline V gene, CDR1 is MNHNY and CDR2 is SVGAGI (reference sequence). CDR3 length: 15 amino acids. CDR3 loop: CASIKQTPSNTEAFF. CDR3 coding DNA: TGTGCCAGCATCAAACAGACCCCGTCGAACACTGAAGCTTTCTTT.